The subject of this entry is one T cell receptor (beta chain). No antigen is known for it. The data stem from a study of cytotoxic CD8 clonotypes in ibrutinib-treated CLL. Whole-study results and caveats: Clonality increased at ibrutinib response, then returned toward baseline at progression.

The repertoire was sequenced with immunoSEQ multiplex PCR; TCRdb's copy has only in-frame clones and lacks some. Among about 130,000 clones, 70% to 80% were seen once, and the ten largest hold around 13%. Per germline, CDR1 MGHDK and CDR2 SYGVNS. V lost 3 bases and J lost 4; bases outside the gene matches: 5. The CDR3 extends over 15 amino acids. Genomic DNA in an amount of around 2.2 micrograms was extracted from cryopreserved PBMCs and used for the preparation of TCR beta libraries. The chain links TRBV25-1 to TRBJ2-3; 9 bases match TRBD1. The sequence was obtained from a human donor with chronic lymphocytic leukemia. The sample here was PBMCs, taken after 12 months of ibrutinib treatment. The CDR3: CASSEWTGEADTQYF. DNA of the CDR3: TGTGCCAGCAGTGAGTGGACAGGGGAAGCAGATACGCAGTATTTT.